Below are 23 T cell receptor beta chains sequenced from a single sample in a study of cytomegalovirus exposure and HLA in healthy donors. The study ran its PCR with 60 Vbeta and 13 Jbeta primers. Sequenced by immunoSEQ multiplex PCR; TCRdb stores in-frame clones only, minus some. The table has about 130,000 clones, around four fifths seen once; the top ten hold roughly 2%. What was sequenced was PBMCs. The receptor source for this set is a woman aged 40 to 49 in good health and CMV-seropositive.

This rearrangement joins TRBV6-6 to TRBJ2-5; D perhaps matches TRBD2 (5 bases). Judging by the DNA end, TRBJ2-7 fits better; the J call may be wrong. The length of the CDR3 is 13 residues. CDR1 MNHNY and CDR2 SVGAGI come from the germline V gene (reference sequence). The CDR3 DNA follows: TGTGCCAGCAGCCACGGGGAACCCTACGAGCAGTACTTC. Its translation: CASSHGEPYEQYF.

The rearrangement joins TRBV2 to TRBJ1-5, with unresolved D. CDR1 and CDR2 from the germline V gene are SNHLY and FYNNEI. This CDR3 is built from 13 residues. The V gene lost 5 bases and the J gene lost 6 bases, with 11 bases spanning the gap. CDR3: CASSPKGAQPQHF. CDR3 DNA sequence: TGTGCCAGCAGTCCGAAGGGAGCTCAGCCCCAGCATTTT.

The chain uses TRBV4-3 and TRBJ2-3; 12 nucleotides match TRBD2. Germline V gene sequence: CDR1 LGHNA, CDR2 YSLEER. The V segment lost 2 bases and the J segment 6 bases; nucleotides outside the gene matches: 9. CDR3 length equals 17 residues. The CDR3 region is CASSQQPSGGAFDTQYF. Written as DNA, the CDR3 is TGCGCCAGCAGCCAACAGCCTAGCGGGGGGGCTTTTGATACGCAGTATTTT.

The gene calls are TRBV30 and TRBJ1-2; unclear D gene. The germline V gene has CDR1 GTSNPN and CDR2 SVGIG (reference sequence). This CDR3 has 12 amino acids. The V gene lost 0 bases and the J gene lost 5 bases, with 7 bases spanning the gap. CDR3 nucleotides: TGTGCCTGGAGTGTTGGCAGATATGGCTACACCTTC. Protein sequence: CAWSVGRYGYTF.

This sequence joins TRBV19 and TRBJ2-5; 8 bases match TRBD2. V lost 6 bases and J lost 4; bases outside the gene matches: 7. The CDR3 loop spans 14 amino acids. Germline loops: CDR1 LNHDA, CDR2 SQIVND (reference sequence). CDR3 sequence: CASRKTSARETQYF. The DNA of the CDR3 is TGTGCCAGTAGGAAGACTAGCGCACGAGAGACCCAGTACTTC.

This chain uses TRBV5-1 with TRBJ2-1, with TRBD2 as a possible D gene (7 bases). The V end was cut by 1 base, the J end by 2 bases, with 10 bases between. Per germline, CDR1 SGHRS and CDR2 YFSETQ. CDR3 length: 15 residues. CDR3 DNA sequence: TGCGCCAGCAGCTTGAGGGGGGGGGCCTACAATGAGCAGTTCTTC. It yields the protein CASSLRGGAYNEQFF.

The chain uses TRBV28 and TRBJ2-7, with 8 bases aligning to TRBD1. Germline V gene sequence: CDR1 MDHEN, CDR2 SYDVKM. The CDR3 covers 14 residues. Unmatched junction bases numbered 4, after V lost 2 bases and J lost 4 bases. The CDR3 here is CASSLLTGVYEQYF. In DNA form, the CDR3 reads TGTGCCAGCAGTTTACTGACAGGGGTTTACGAGCAGTACTTC.

This clone was counted only a few times. This sequence joins TRBV7-2 and TRBJ1-1; the match to TRBD1 covers 9 bases. The V gene's germline CDR1 is SGHTA and CDR2 FQGNSA. The CDR3 has 16 amino acids. The V segment lost 5 bases and the J segment 5 bases; nucleotides outside the gene matches: 12. In DNA form, the CDR3 reads TGTGCCAGCAGCCCCGTCCGGGACAGGGTGCAAACTGAAGCTTTCTTT. Its translation: CASSPVRDRVQTEAFF.

The CDR3, as DNA: TGTGCCAGCAGCACCTCCTCCGGACAGGGTCCCTACGAGCAGTACTTC. This gives the protein CASSTSSGQGPYEQYF. The V gene is TRBV11-2, the J gene TRBJ2-7, with 8 bases aligning to TRBD1. V dropped 5 bases and J dropped 2; count of bases not matched to a gene: 11. The length of the CDR3 is 16 residues. CDR1 and CDR2 from the germline V gene are SGHAT and FQNNGV.

CDR3 protein: CAISPTAHYGYTF. CDR3 DNA sequence: TGTGCCATCTCGCCGACAGCGCACTATGGCTACACCTTC. V usage is TRBV6-5 and J usage is TRBJ1-2; tentatively, D is TRBD1 (5 bases). There are 13 residues in the CDR3. V lost 10 bases to trimming and J lost 3 bases, with 15 bases between them. Germline CDR1 and CDR2: MNHEY and SVGAGI.

This chain links TRBV5-4 with TRBJ2-1; 8 bases are a match to TRBD2. This CDR3 contains 16 residues. The germline CDR1 and CDR2 sequences are SGHNT and YYREEE (reference sequence). V dropped 0 bases and J dropped 4; count of bases not matched to a gene: 6. As DNA, the CDR3 is TGTGCCAGCAGCTTGGCAGCGACTAGCGCATACAATGAGCAGTTCTTC. Its protein is CASSLAATSAYNEQFF. Complete variable domain (other parts from reference TRBV5-4 and TRBJ2-1): ETGVTQSPTHLIKTRGQQVTLRCSSQSGHNTVSWYQQALGQGPQFIFQYYREEENGRGNFPPRFSGLQFPNYSSELNVNALELDDSALYLCASSLAATSAYNEQFFGPGTRLTVL.

The gene calls are TRBV5-1 and TRBJ1-6, with 8 bases aligning to TRBD1. CDR3 size: 14 residues. Trimming removed 3 bases from V and 8 bases from J; junction bases left unmatched: 4. The germline gives CDR1 SGHRS, CDR2 YFSETQ. The CDR3, as DNA: TGCGCCAGCAGCTCGGGACAGGTAGATTCACCCCTCCACTTT. Its protein is CASSSGQVDSPLHF.

The gene calls are TRBV5-4 and TRBJ1-1; TRBD1 might be the D (6 bases). The length of the CDR3 is 14 residues. The V end lost 2 bases, the J end lost 1 base, and 9 bases lay between the germline ends. Germline lookup yields CDR1 SGHNT and CDR2 YYREEE (reference sequence). The CDR3 nucleotides read TGTGCCAGCAGCTTCGGACAGACGAACACTGAAGCTTTCTTT. This codes for CASSFGQTNTEAFF.

This clone was recorded once. The genes are TRBV5-1 and TRBJ1-1, with D perhaps TRBD1 (6 bases). Trimming removed 7 bases from V and 2 bases from J, with 12 bases in between. Germline V gene sequence: CDR1 SGHRS, CDR2 YFSETQ. This CDR3 comprises 13 residues. This chain's CDR3 is CASCEQGNTEAFF. The CDR3 bases are TGCGCCAGCTGCGAACAGGGAAACACTGAAGCTTTCTTT.

J is TRBJ2-5 and V is TRBV30; tentative D call: TRBD1 (5 bases). The CDR3 is 14 amino acids. CDR1 and CDR2 from the germline V gene are GTSNPN and SVGIG (reference sequence). Between the trimmed V and J ends, which lost 1 base and 5 bases, there was a span of 14 bases. CDR3: CAWSAFTPGETQYF. DNA for the CDR3: TGTGCCTGGAGTGCATTCACCCCAGGGGAGACCCAGTACTTC. Complete variable domain (other parts from reference TRBV30 and TRBJ2-5): SQTIHQWPATLVQPVGSPLSLECTVEGTSNPNLYWYRQAAGRGLQLLFYSVGIGQISSEVPQNLSASRPQDRQFILSSKKLLLSDSGFYLCAWSAFTPGETQYFGPGTRLLVL.

V is TRBV14 and J is TRBJ2-1, with 14 bases aligning to TRBD2. CDR1 and CDR2 (germline): SGHDN, FVKESK. The V gene end was trimmed by 4 bases and the J gene end by 9 bases; junction bases not matched to a gene: 5. The CDR3 extends over 15 amino acids. The CDR3 nucleotides read TGTGCCAGCAGCCGGACTAGCGGGGGGCAGGGTGAGCAGTTCTTC. Amino acids: CASSRTSGGQGEQFF.

The J gene is TRBJ1-1, the V gene TRBV7-2; a weak D match, TRBD1 (5 bases). This CDR3 spans 13 amino acids. CDR1 SGHTA and CDR2 FQGNSA come from the germline V gene. The germline V and J ends were trimmed by 6 bases and 5 bases, with 13 bases remaining between them. CDR3 DNA: TGTGCCAGCAGACCGGGGGGGTGGACTGAAGCTTTCTTT. This translates into CASRPGGWTEAFF.

The chain links TRBV7-2 to TRBJ1-6; TRBD1 aligns across 9 bases. The CDR3 is 18 residues long. Looked up from germline, CDR1 is SGHTA and CDR2 is FQGNSA. V dropped 2 bases and J dropped 4; count of bases not matched to a gene: 9. CDR3 sequence reads: CASSLYGTGKTYNSPLHF. The CDR3 DNA reads TGTGCCAGCAGCTTATACGGGACAGGGAAAACGTATAATTCACCCCTCCACTTT.

V gene TRBV5-1 combines with J gene TRBJ2-7, with D uncertain. The CDR3 consists of 15 residues. V was trimmed by 0 bases and J by 1 base, leaving 11 bases between them. From germline, CDR1 is SGHRS and CDR2 YFSETQ. The CDR3 protein is CASSLGGSSSYEQYF. The CDR3 nucleotides read TGCGCCAGCAGCTTGGGTGGCAGTTCATCCTACGAGCAGTACTTC.

The chain uses TRBV9 and TRBJ1-1; 8 bases align to TRBD1. CDR3 length: 19 amino acids. V trimming: 0 bases; J trimming: 4 bases; junction bases outside the gene matches: 17. The V gene's germline CDR1 is SGDLS and CDR2 YYNGEE. The CDR3 bases are TGTGCCAGCAGCGTAGGGATCCGGGACAGGCTTAATCTTGGCACTGAAGCTTTCTTT. Its translation: CASSVGIRDRLNLGTEAFF. Full variable domain (outside the CDR3, taken from reference TRBV9 and TRBJ1-1): DSGVTQTPKHLITATGQRVTLRCSPRSGDLSVYWYQQSLDQGLQFLIQYYNGEERAKGNILERFSAQQFPDLHSELNLSSLELGDSALYFCASSVGIRDRLNLGTEAFFGQGTRLTVV.

J is TRBJ2-1 and V is TRBV19; a weak D match, TRBD2 (6 bases). This CDR3 is built from 16 residues. In germline, CDR1 is LNHDA, CDR2 SQIVND (reference sequence). V was shortened by 11 bases and J by 5 bases, with 25 bases between the two germline ends. The CDR3 nucleotides read TGTGCCTCCCAACCCAGACTAGTATCAGTTAACAATGAGCAGTTCTTC. This gives the protein CASQPRLVSVNNEQFF. The full variable domain, in which reference TRBV19 and TRBJ2-1 provide the parts outside the CDR3, is DGGITQSPKYLFRKEGQNVTLSCEQNLNHDAMYWYRQDPGQGLRLIYYSQIVNDFQKGDIAEGYSVSREKKESFPLTVTSAQKNPTAFYLCASQPRLVSVNNEQFFGPGTRLTVL.

The DNA for the CDR3 is TGTGCCAGCAGCTTAGTAACAGGGATGGAGGATACGCAGTATTTT. It is translated as CASSLVTGMEDTQYF. The chain carries TRBV7-3 and TRBJ2-3; D perhaps matches TRBD1 (6 bases). Germline V CDR1 and CDR2: SGHTA, FQGTGA. Trimming left V 2 bases short and J 6 bases short, with 15 bases between. This CDR3 comprises 15 residues.

The chain carries TRBV6-5 and TRBJ1-1; D not certain. This CDR3 has 14 amino acids. CDR1 is MNHEY, CDR2 SVGAGI, per germline. Trimming left V 2 bases short and J 1 base short, with 8 bases between. The CDR3 region is CASSYSRPNTEAFF. The CDR3 coding sequence is TGTGCCAGCAGTTACAGCAGGCCGAACACTGAAGCTTTCTTT.